This T cell receptor (beta chain) emerged from a study of T-cell reconstitution after alpha-beta-depleted transplantation in children. Findings of the study overall: From newly produced T cells came most of the T-cell counts and diversity one year after transplant. About two months after transplant, alpha-beta T cells reportedly came from several hundred expanded graft clones. In some patients, recipient T cells and intrathymic progenitors surviving conditioning explained high day-60 diversity.

V lost 6 bases to trimming and J lost 6 bases; unmatched junction nucleotides: 12. This CDR3 has 16 residues. Germline CDR1 reads WNHNN; CDR2 reads SYGVQD (reference sequence). A remark on this clonotype: Its antigen is unidentified.

As it was prepared, the TCRbeta library received unique molecular identifiers. TCRdb independently ran MiXCR on the PCR reads; one entry per CDR3 protein. Of 600,000 to 800,000 distinct CDR3 sequences in the sample, over 10% were seen once. The rearrangement uses TRBV10-1 and TRBJ2-1, with 9 nucleotides matching TRBD2. This specimen consisted of PBMCs, obtained before TCRalphabeta/CD19-depleted stem cell transplant. This receptor was identified in a girl aged 2 to 9 with congenital amegakaryocytic thrombocytopenia, due to receive a stem cell transplant. The CDR3 protein is CASSYHSGSEGNEQFF. The CDR3 region has the DNA TGCGCCAGCAGCTACCATAGCGGGAGTGAGGGCAATGAGCAGTTCTTC.